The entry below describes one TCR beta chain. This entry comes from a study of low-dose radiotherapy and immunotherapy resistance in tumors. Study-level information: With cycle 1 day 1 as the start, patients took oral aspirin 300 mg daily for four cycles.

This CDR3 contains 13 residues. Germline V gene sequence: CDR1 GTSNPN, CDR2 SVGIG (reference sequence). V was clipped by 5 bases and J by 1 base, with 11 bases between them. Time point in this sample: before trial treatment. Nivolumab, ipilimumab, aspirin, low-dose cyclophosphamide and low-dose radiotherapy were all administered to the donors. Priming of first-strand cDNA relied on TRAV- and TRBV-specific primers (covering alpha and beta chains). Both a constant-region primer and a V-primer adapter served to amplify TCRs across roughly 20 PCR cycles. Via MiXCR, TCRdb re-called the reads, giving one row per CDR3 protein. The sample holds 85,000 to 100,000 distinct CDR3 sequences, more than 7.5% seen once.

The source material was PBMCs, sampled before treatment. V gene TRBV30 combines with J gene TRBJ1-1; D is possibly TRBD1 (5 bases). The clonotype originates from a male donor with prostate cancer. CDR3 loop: CAWGGMANTEAFF. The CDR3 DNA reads TGTGCCTGGGGGGGGATGGCGAACACTGAAGCTTTCTTT. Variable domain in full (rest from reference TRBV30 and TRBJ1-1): SQTIHQWPATLVQPVGSPLSLECTVEGTSNPNLYWYRQAAGRGLQLLFYSVGIGQISSEVPQNLSASRPQDRQFILSSKKLLLSDSGFYLCAWGGMANTEAFFGQGTRLTVV.